The clone carrying this T cell receptor (beta chain) occurred many times. The protocol was immunoSEQ multiplex PCR, while the TCRdb copy is restricted to in-frame clones and leaves out a portion. The data hold fewer than 70,000 clones, with approximately 91% observed a single time. This entry comes from a study of T cell changes during pregnancy in multiple sclerosis. This CDR3 comprises 14 residues. In germline, CDR1 is SNHLY, CDR2 FYNNEI. The V and J ends lost 6 bases and 0 bases, in that order; junction bases with no gene match: 4. This sample comprised peripheral blood, obtained in the third trimester of pregnancy. V gene TRBV2 combines with J gene TRBJ2-7; 8 positions agree with TRBD1. The clonotype comes from a female donor with multiple sclerosis, enrolled in a pregnancy study. CDR3 residues: CASRRQGNSYEQYF. The CDR3 nucleotides are TGTGCCAGCAGACGACAGGGGAACTCCTACGAGCAGTACTTC.